What follows are 11 T cell receptor beta chains derived from one specimen sequenced in a study of regulatory T cells in long-lasting Graves disease. Investigators prepared the TCR beta libraries by applying iRepertoire HTBI primers and Arm-PCR of CDR3 regions. TCRdb reprocessed the multiplex PCR reads via MiXCR and lists one record per CDR3 protein. The table records fewer than 400,000 distinct CDR3 sequences, 20% of them present only once. The time point denotes: persistent/refractory GD, antithyroid drugs over 5 years with positive TRAb. PBMC RNA was the source of the TCR library. The material was peripheral blood mononuclear cells (PBMCs), obtained when the disease was refractory, from a patient treated with antithyroid drugs. The receptor source for this set is a female donor with Graves disease.

This clonotype showed up many times. V is TRBV12-3 or TRBV12-4 and J is TRBJ1-4; 8 bases are a match to TRBD1. Trimming removed 5 bases from V and 7 bases from J; junction bases left unmatched: 9. The CDR3 is made up of 15 amino acids. The CDR3 region is CASSPPRDRLEKLFF. CDR3 DNA: TGTGCCAGCAGTCCCCCCCGGGACAGGCTTGAAAAACTGTTTTTT.

This clonotype has more than one count but fewer than ten. CDR3 sequence reads: CASSLVPAPYEQYF. The CDR3 DNA sequence: TGCGCCAGCAGCTTGGTACCAGCGCCCTACGAGCAGTACTTC. The chain is built from TRBV5-1 and TRBJ2-7; D gene unclear. Trimming took 0 bases from V and 2 from J, leaving 9 bases between them. Germline lookup yields CDR1 SGHRS and CDR2 YFSETQ. The CDR3 loop spans 14 amino acids. Full variable domain (missing parts from reference TRBV5-1 and TRBJ2-7): KAGVTQTPRYLIKTRGQQVTLSCSPISGHRSVSWYQQTPGQGLQFLFEYFSETQRNKGNFPGRFSGRQFSNSRSEMNVSTLELGDSALYLCASSLVPAPYEQYFGPGTRLTVT.

This chain connects TRBV24-1 to TRBJ1-3; D is uncertain. Looked up from germline, CDR1 is KGHDR and CDR2 is SFDVKD. There are 15 residues in the CDR3. The V and J ends lost 3 bases and 0 bases respectively, with 8 bases between them. CDR3 in DNA: TGTGCCACCAGTGATGGTCGGATCTCTGGAAACACCATATATTTT. Protein: CATSDGRISGNTIYF.

This clonotype was seen repeatedly, ten times or more. The chain uses TRBV3-1 and TRBJ1-1; a weak D match, TRBD1 (5 bases). This CDR3 region has 13 residues. The germline gives CDR1 LGHDT, CDR2 YNNKEL (reference sequence). Trimming left V 0 bases short and J 12 bases short, with 14 bases between. The CDR3 here is CASSQDGQGTTFF. CDR3 bases: TGTGCCAGCAGCCAAGACGGACAAGGGACGACTTTCTTT.

A remark on this clonotype: A much larger clone sits a single nucleotide away, making a read error possible. Since the CDR3 does not end with the conserved phenylalanine or tryptophan, this likely comes from a read error. V and J are TRBV24-1 and TRBJ2-5, with D uncertain. The germline V and J ends were trimmed by 4 bases and 2 bases, with 10 bases remaining between them. The CDR3 has 14 residues. Germline CDR1 reads KGHDR; CDR2 reads SFDVKD. The CDR3 DNA follows: TGTGCCACCAGTGAGGGCCCCACTCAAGAGACCCAGTACCTC. This translates into CATSEGPTQETQYL.

In its sample, this clonotype was seen a few times. In DNA, the CDR3 is TGCAGTGCTAGAGTCGGGGTCTATGGCTACACCTTC. It encodes CSARVGVYGYTF. V is TRBV20-1 and J is TRBJ1-2; D call uncertain. Germline assignment: CDR1 DFQATT and CDR2 SNEGSKA (reference sequence). The ends were cut back, 1 base at V and 4 bases at J, with 7 bases in the middle. This CDR3 comprises 12 residues.

The V gene is TRBV28, the J gene TRBJ2-1; possibly TRBD1 for D (5 bases). V dropped 8 bases and J dropped 8 bases, with 7 bases sitting between them. The CDR3 is 10 residues long. In germline, CDR1 is MDHEN, CDR2 SYDVKM. The CDR3 reads CASGAYEQFF. In DNA form, the CDR3 reads TGTGCCAGCGGGGCCTATGAGCAGTTCTTC.

This clonotype was seen repeatedly, ten times or more. The chain carries TRBV7-9 and TRBJ2-7, with TRBD1 matching over 9 bases. The CDR3 is made up of 14 amino acids. CDR1 and CDR2 (germline): SEHNR, FQNEAQ (reference sequence). Trimming removed 7 bases from V and 2 bases from J; junction bases left unmatched: 6. The CDR3 sequence is CASTTDRGAYEQYF. CDR3 DNA sequence: TGTGCCAGCACAACGGACAGGGGTGCCTACGAGCAGTACTTC.

This clonotype was recorded a few times. The chain couples TRBV29-1 to TRBJ2-5; weak D call: TRBD2 (7 bases). The ends were cut back, 4 bases at V and 1 base at J, with 16 bases in the middle. There are 15 residues in the CDR3. Germline V gene lookup returns CDR1 SQVTM and CDR2 ANQGSEA. The DNA for the CDR3 is TGCAGCGTTGGGGGGGGCGGGGCTGGCCAAGAGACCCAGTACTTC. It yields the protein CSVGGGGAGQETQYF. Filled out from reference TRBV29-1 and TRBJ2-5, the complete variable domain reads SAVISQKPSRDICQRGTSLTIQCQVDSQVTMMFWYRQQPGQSLTLIATANQGSEATYESGFVIDKFPISRPNLTFSTLTVSNMSPEDSSIYLCSVGGGGAGQETQYFGPGTRLLVL.

This clonotype has just a few counts. The rearrangement uses TRBV20-1 and TRBJ1-5, with 8 bases that match TRBD1. Looked up from germline, CDR1 is DFQATT and CDR2 is SNEGSKA (reference sequence). The CDR3 length is 13 residues. J lost 6 bases, V lost 6 bases, and 7 bases had no gene match. CDR3: CSATTGGIQPQHF. In DNA form, the CDR3 reads TGCAGTGCAACCACAGGGGGGATTCAGCCCCAGCATTTT.

The sample holds a few counts of this clonotype. The V and J genes are TRBV29-1 and TRBJ1-2; maybe TRBD1 (6 bases). The germline gives CDR1 SQVTM, CDR2 ANQGSEA. CDR3 length: 11 residues. V was pared by 7 bases and J by 3 bases, with 9 bases between. CDR3: CSGTGYYGYTF. The CDR3, as DNA: TGCAGCGGCACAGGGTACTATGGCTACACCTTC. The full variable domain, with the rest looked up from reference TRBV29-1 and TRBJ1-2, is SAVISQKPSRDICQRGTSLTIQCQVDSQVTMMFWYRQQPGQSLTLIATANQGSEATYESGFVIDKFPISRPNLTFSTLTVSNMSPEDSSIYLCSGTGYYGYTFGSGTRLTVV.